This T cell receptor beta chain was sequenced in a study of T cell clonality in common variable immunodeficiency. General observations from the study: Reportedly, TCR beta sequences from common variable immunodeficiency showed fewer deletions and N-nucleotide insertions.

This clone was recorded a few times. Its antigen is still unknown. The CDR3 end lies 3 residues beyond the end of the read and is filled in from the germline J gene. Profiling relied on immunoSEQ multiplex PCR, and the TCRdb table lists in-frame clones only, not all of them. The sample holds about 33,000 clones, and no clone turns up only once. V was cut by 2 bases and J by 0 bases, with 4 bases left in between. This CDR3 comprises 12 residues. From germline, CDR1 is GTSNPN and CDR2 SVGIG (reference sequence). The TCR was taken from a human donor with common variable immunodeficiency. The sequenced sample was peripheral blood mononuclear cells. V gene TRBV30 combines with J gene TRBJ1-1, with D hard to call. The DNA read from the CDR3 is TGTGCCTGGAGTCTGTTGAACACTGAA. Its protein product is CAWSLLNTE. The complete CDR3 protein is CAWSLLNTEAFF.